The sequence of this T cell receptor (beta chain) was determined in a study of blood T cell repertoires in COVID-19. Study-wide context: Whether acute or convalescent, the COVID-19 samples came from the United States, Italy and Spain. The analysed material was cDNA or gDNA that came from T cells, B-cell-depleted T cells, or PBMCs.

In the study's own analysis: Amplification of reference gene primers was used by the study to estimate nucleated cell counts. Clones were read by immunoSEQ multiplex PCR, and TCRdb kept only the in-frame ones, dropping some. V and J calls and clone size follow that table, whereas D and trimming were derived from the DNA. The sample includes around 74,000 clones, approximately 90% of them seen just once. The sequence derives from a young man with acute or convalescent COVID-19. Sequenced: peripheral blood.

CDR3 coding DNA: TGCGCCAGCAGGGTGGTGGCCGATGAGCAGTTCTTC. Amino acid sequence: CASRVVADEQFF. V gene TRBV5-1 combines with J gene TRBJ2-1; D is unclear. Germline values: CDR1 SGHRS, CDR2 YFSETQ. Trimming pared 5 bases from V and 8 bases from J, leaving 11 bases between. The CDR3 has 12 amino acids.